The subject of this entry is one TCR beta chain. TCRdb passed the RT-PCR reads through MiXCR, listing each CDR3 protein once. The sample carries 650,000 or so distinct CDR3 sequences, around 15% recorded once. The sample is drawn from a study of response to subunit inactivated influenza vaccine. The V and J ends lost 4 bases and 6 bases, in that order; junction bases with no gene match: 9. This CDR3 contains 14 residues. Germline-derived CDR1 and CDR2 are ENHRY and SYGVKD. Specimen: PBMCs from blood, collected 14 days before vaccination. The source of this sequence is a man between 45 and 60 years old who received an inactivated influenza vaccine. The genes are TRBV10-3 and TRBJ2-7; 7 bases match TRBD2. The CDR3 region is CAISGRGGLFEQYF. In DNA, the CDR3 is TGTGCCATCAGTGGGCGCGGGGGTCTTTTCGAGCAGTACTTC.